This T cell receptor beta chain comes out of a study of T cell responses to AZD1222 COVID-19 vaccine. Overall study results and limits: The repertoires were collected only after the peak T cell response. Baseline serology detected seropositivity in only 5 or 6 AZD1222 recipients. Possibly, clonal diversity was underestimated; donors were largely white British and included more females.

As to this clone: Antigen: not known.

Clones were sequenced by immunoSEQ multiplex PCR, and TCRdb holds only the in-frame ones, with some missing. Altogether more than 95,000 clones are present, around 89% being singletons, with the ten largest covering 6% to 8.5%. The sequencing here drew on peripheral blood, taken 28 days after the second AZD1222 dose. This TCR was recovered from an adult who received the AZD1222 COVID-19 vaccine.

This chain's CDR3 is CASSLSSRGRPADTQYF. CDR3 nucleotides: TGCGCCAGCAGCTTGAGTTCGCGGGGGCGACCCGCAGATACGCAGTATTTT. The chain links TRBV5-1 to TRBJ2-3, with D possibly matching TRBD2 (7 bases). Trimming cost V 1 base and J 4 bases, with 19 bases left between them. The CDR3 loop spans 17 amino acids. The germline CDR1 and CDR2 sequences are SGHRS and YFSETQ.